This T cell receptor beta chain emerged from a study of CD8+ T cells in alopecia areata. Sequencing used cDNA as its template, made by extracting RNA and reverse transcribing it. This table comes from immunoSEQ multiplex PCR, and its TCRdb copy is limited to in-frame clones, with some not included. Counted here are about 91,000 clones, under 45% occurring once; the ten biggest clones make up 0.79%. CDR1 GTSNPN and CDR2 SVGIG come from the germline V gene (reference sequence). Trimming cost V 4 bases and J 5 bases, with 11 bases left between them. This CDR3 has 12 residues. Input material: CD4+ T cells sorted from blood. The sequence came from a human donor with alopecia areata. The chain recombines TRBV30 with TRBJ1-2; weak D call: TRBD1 (5 bases). CDR3 protein: CAWTGTAYGYTF. The CDR3 coding sequence is TGTGCCTGGACAGGGACGGCGTATGGCTACACCTTC.